The 5 T cell receptor beta chains listed next were all sequenced from one sample in a study of control samples from healthy donors and cancer patients. The assay was immunoSEQ multiplex PCR, and TCRdb's table has in-frame clones only and misses some. The listing contains some 190,000 clones. The sequenced sample consisted of blood. The receptors shown here come from a woman aged 25 to 39 in good health.

V is TRBV27 and J is TRBJ2-2, with D unclear. The CDR3 has 15 residues. Trimming shortened V by 1 base and J by 5 bases, and 11 bases separated the two germline ends. CDR1 MNHEY and CDR2 SMNVEV come from the germline V gene (reference sequence). DNA for the CDR3: TGTGCCAGCAGTTTATGGTTTCAGTATACCGGGGAGCTGTTTTTT. Translated, it gives CASSLWFQYTGELFF.

This rearrangement joins TRBV6-5 to TRBJ2-2; D may be TRBD2 (6 bases). This CDR3 comprises 12 residues. Germline V CDR1 and CDR2: MNHEY, SVGAGI. Trimming pared 11 bases from V and 6 bases from J, leaving 13 bases between. The CDR3 is CAGRTGAGELFF. CDR3 nucleotide sequence: TGTGCCGGACGGACGGGGGCCGGGGAGCTGTTTTTT.

V is TRBV6-4 and J is TRBJ2-1; D is uncertain. Trimming took 5 bases from V and 5 from J, leaving 13 bases between them. The CDR3 loop spans 14 amino acids. CDR1 and CDR2 from the germline V gene are MRHNA and SNTAGT. This CDR3 reads CASSSRTGDNEQFF. The CDR3 DNA reads TGTGCCAGCAGTTCGCGTACGGGTGACAATGAGCAGTTCTTC.

The rearrangement links TRBV3-1 (or the pseudogene TRBV3-2) to TRBJ2-2, with TRBD2 matching over 8 bases. The CDR3 is 15 amino acids. Unmatched junction bases numbered 8, after V lost 6 bases and J lost 5 bases. CDR1 and CDR2 from the germline V gene are LGHDT and YNNKEL (reference sequence). CDR3 in DNA: TGTGCCAGCAGTACGGGAGGGGAATTTACCGGGGAGCTGTTTTTT. It encodes CASSTGGEFTGELFF.

J is TRBJ1-6 and V is TRBV5-1; unclear D gene. Per the germline V gene, CDR1 is SGHRS and CDR2 is YFSETQ. This CDR3 comprises 17 residues. V lost 0 bases and J 0 bases, leaving 10 bases between the germline ends. The CDR3 bases are TGCGCCAGCAGCTTGGCCCCACAGAGCTCCTATAATTCACCCCTCCACTTT. Translating gives CASSLAPQSSYNSPLHF.